A selection of T cell receptor beta chains follows, all from one sample in a study of T cell changes during pregnancy in multiple sclerosis. Profiling relied on immunoSEQ multiplex PCR, and the TCRdb table lists in-frame clones only, not all of them. Altogether about 47,000 clones are present, 93% being singletons, with the ten largest covering 1.5% to 2%. This sample comprised peripheral blood, obtained in the second trimester of pregnancy. These receptors all stem from a female donor with multiple sclerosis, enrolled in a pregnancy study. CDR3s include the opening cysteine and the closing phenylalanine or tryptophan. A D gene is named only where the DNA matches it firmly. Size is omitted from some rows. Given values are once, few, many or a class for expanded clones.

. | TRBJ1-4 | . | TRBV25-1 | 15 | CASSIPGLLNEKLFF | TGTGCCAGCAGTATCCCGGGTCTCCTTAATGAAAAACTGTTTTTT
TRBD2 | TRBJ2-1 | . | TRBV25-1 | 15 | CASSVAGDFYNEQFF | TGTGCCAGCAGTGTAGCGGGAGATTTCTACAATGAGCAGTTCTTC
. | TRBJ2-2 | . | TRBV5-6 | 13 | CASSLNSIGELFF | TGTGCCAGCAGCTTGAATAGTATCGGGGAGCTGTTTTTT
. | TRBJ2-2 | . | TRBV5-1 | 16 | CASSFGQRANTGELFF | TGCGCCAGCAGCTTTGGACAGCGCGCGAACACCGGGGAGCTGTTTTTT
. | TRBJ2-1 | . | TRBV19 | 12 | CASRRGYNEQFF | TGTGCCAGTAGAAGGGGGTACAATGAGCAGTTCTTC
TRBD1 | TRBJ2-5 | . | TRBV7-9 | 15 | CASSSGTGGGETQYF | TGTGCCAGCAGCTCCGGGACAGGGGGTGGGGAGACCCAGTACTTC
TRBD2 | TRBJ2-1 | . | TRBV27 | 16 | CASSLSAGGPNNEQFF | TGTGCCAGCAGTTTAAGTGCGGGAGGGCCTAACAATGAGCAGTTCTTC
. | TRBJ1-3 | . | TRBV19 | 14 | CASNRDISGNTIYF | TGTGCCAGTAACAGGGACATCTCTGGAAACACCATATATTTT
. | TRBJ1-1 | . | TRBV18 | 13 | CASSPVADTEAFF | TGTGCCAGCTCACCAGTGGCTGACACTGAAGCTTTCTTT
TRBD2 | TRBJ2-7 | . | TRBV27 | 16 | CASSWTSGDLSYEQYF | TGTGCCAGCAGTTGGACTAGCGGGGACCTATCCTACGAGCAGTACTTC
TRBD2 | TRBJ2-1 | . | TRBV19 | 23 | CASSIGGLAGGVFIGSSYNEQFF | TGTGCCAGTAGTATAGGGGGACTAGCGGGAGGTGTCTTTATCGGAAGCTCCTACAATGAGCAGTTCTTC
TRBD1 | TRBJ1-1 | once | TRBV6-6 | 16 | CASSYGTGAPGTEAFF | TGTGCCAGCAGTTACGGGACAGGGGCCCCGGGAACTGAAGCTTTCTTT
. | TRBJ2-1 | . | TRBV7-9 | 15 | CASSPRLVGGNEQFF | TGTGCCAGCAGCCCCCGACTAGTCGGGGGCAATGAGCAGTTCTTC
TRBD2 | TRBJ2-2 | . | TRBV4-3 | 18 | CASSQAWGSGSQSGELFF | TGCGCCAGCAGCCAAGCGTGGGGGAGCGGGAGTCAATCCGGGGAGCTGTTTTTT
TRBD1 | TRBJ1-2 | . | TRBV18 | 13 | CASSSGTGEGYTF | TGTGCCAGCTCATCCGGGACAGGGGAAGGCTACACCTTC
. | TRBJ1-1 | once | TRBV28 | 13 | CASSLGGGTEAFF | TGTGCCAGCAGTTTAGGGGGGGGCACTGAAGCTTTCTTT
TRBD2 | TRBJ2-7 | . | TRBV7-9 | 19 | CASSSILAGGKRNSYEQYF | TGTGCCAGCAGCTCGATACTAGCGGGAGGGAAACGTAACTCCTACGAGCAGTACTTC
TRBD2 | TRBJ2-2 | . | TRBV19 | 15 | CVPQSEREEYRGAVF | TGTGTCCCCCAGTCTGAGCGGGAGGAGTACCGGGGAGCTGTTTTT
. | TRBJ2-1 | . | TRBV7-3 | 16 | CASSLIGGPWAGEQFF | TGTGCCAGCAGCTTAATTGGCGGGCCCTGGGCGGGTGAGCAGTTCTTC
TRBD1 | TRBJ2-3 | once | TRBV25-1 | 15 | CASGKTGELTDTQYF | TGTGCCAGCGGAAAGACAGGGGAACTCACAGATACGCAGTATTTT
TRBD2 | TRBJ2-2 | . | TRBV6-5 | 15 | CASSRTSWRNGELFF | TGTGCCAGCAGTCGGACTAGCTGGCGGAACGGGGAGCTGTTTTTT
. | TRBJ1-1 | . | TRBV10-3 | 13 | CAISFQGDTEAFF | TGTGCCATCAGCTTTCAGGGCGACACTGAAGCTTTCTTT
TRBD2 | TRBJ2-3 | . | TRBV19 | 17 | CASSIGPSGSWTDTQYF | TGTGCCAGTAGTATAGGCCCTAGCGGGAGTTGGACAGATACGCAGTATTTT
TRBD1 | TRBJ2-7 | . | TRBV30 | 13 | CAWSADRVNEQYF | TGTGCCTGGAGCGCGGACAGGGTGAACGAGCAGTACTTC
TRBD1 | TRBJ1-2 | few | TRBV28 | 13 | CASKEGALDGYTF | TGTGCCAGCAAGGAGGGGGCGCTGGACGGCTACACCTTC
. | TRBJ2-7 | . | TRBV9 | 13 | CASSPGTYYEQYF | TGTGCCAGCAGCCCCGGGACATACTACGAGCAGTACTTC
TRBD2 | TRBJ2-3 | . | TRBV5-6 | 16 | CASGSSGRAVADTQYF | TGTGCCAGCGGATCTAGCGGGAGGGCCGTGGCAGATACGCAGTATTTT
. | TRBJ2-3 | . | TRBV10-2 | 12 | CASSEVVERQYF | TGCGCCAGCAGTGAGGTGGTAGAAAGGCAGTATTTT
TRBD1 | TRBJ1-5 | few | TRBV6-6 | 16 | CASRHGTGDSNQPQHF | TGTGCCAGCAGACATGGAACAGGGGATAGCAATCAGCCCCAGCATTTT
TRBD2 | TRBJ2-3 | . | TRBV9 | 17 | CASSPHHGTRPSDTQYF | TGTGCCAGCAGCCCTCATCATGGGACTAGACCGTCAGATACGCAGTATTTT
TRBD1 | TRBJ1-1 | . | TRBV4-3 | 15 | CASSQRSGGNTEAFF | TGCGCCAGCAGCCAACGTTCAGGGGGTAACACTGAAGCTTTCTTT
TRBD1 | TRBJ1-4 | . | TRBV19 | 14 | CASSRDSRGEKLFF | TGTGCCAGTAGTAGGGACAGCCGAGGCGAAAAACTGTTTTTT
. | TRBJ1-2 | few | TRBV10-3 | 13 | CAISETGFYGYTF | TGTGCCATCAGTGAAACAGGATTCTATGGCTACACCTTC
. | TRBJ2-3 | once | TRBV29-1 | 14 | CSAAGLTRTDTQYF | TGCAGCGCTGCCGGATTGACAAGAACAGATACGCAGTATTTT
TRBD1 | TRBJ1-5 | . | TRBV7-2 | 15 | CASSQRTGFSQPQHF | TGTGCCAGCAGCCAGAGGACAGGATTTAGTCAGCCCCAGCATTTT
TRBD2 | TRBJ2-3 | once | TRBV5-8 | 18 | CASSLLYPLATSTDTQYF | TGTGCCAGCAGCTTGCTGTATCCACTAGCGACTAGCACAGATACGCAGTATTTT
. | TRBJ2-5 | . | TRBV9 | 12 | CASSAEQETQYF | TGTGCCAGCAGCGCTGAGCAAGAGACCCAGTACTTC
. | TRBJ2-2 | . | TRBV5-1 | 16 | CASSPDSRRVTGELFF | TGCGCCAGCAGCCCTGACTCCCGGAGGGTCACCGGGGAGCTGTTTTTT
TRBD2 | TRBJ2-1 | medium-sized | TRBV6-4 | 14 | CASSVAGGLNEQFF | TGTGCCAGCAGCGTTGCGGGAGGTCTCAATGAGCAGTTCTTC
. | TRBJ2-1 | . | TRBV7-2 | 14 | CASSLRGKYNEQFF | TGTGCCAGCAGCTTAAGGGGGAAATACAATGAGCAGTTCTTC
. | TRBJ1-1 | . | TRBV29-1 | 14 | CSVEPGQSNTEAFF | TGCAGCGTTGAGCCCGGACAGTCGAACACTGAAGCTTTCTTT
TRBD2 | TRBJ2-5 | . | TRBV4-1 | 16 | CASSQEGGSGQETQYF | TGCGCCAGCAGCCAAGAGGGGGGGAGTGGCCAAGAGACCCAGTACTTC
. | TRBJ1-3 | . | TRBV19 | 17 | CASSETGNLLTGNTIYF | TGTGCCAGTAGTGAAACAGGGAATTTATTGACTGGAAACACCATATATTTT
. | TRBJ2-3 | few | TRBV9 | 15 | CASSVRLDRADTQYF | TGTGCCAGCAGCGTCAGACTAGATCGGGCAGATACGCAGTATTTT
. | TRBJ1-1 | . | TRBV28 | 16 | CASSQQGGYEDTEAFF | TGTGCCAGCAGTCAACAGGGAGGGTATGAGGACACTGAAGCTTTCTTT
. | TRBJ2-2 | . | TRBV15 | 15 | CATSRGQLLAGELFF | TGTGCCACCAGCAGAGGACAGTTGTTAGCCGGGGAGCTGTTTTTT
TRBD2 | TRBJ2-3 | . | TRBV7-9 | 15 | CASSPSGTNTDTQYF | TGTGCCAGCAGCCCTAGCGGGACTAACACAGATACGCAGTATTTT
TRBD1 | TRBJ2-5 | . | TRBV4-2 | 16 | CASTYTGQGVQETQYF | TGTGCCAGCACCTATACGGGACAGGGGGTTCAAGAGACCCAGTACTTC
TRBD2 | TRBJ2-1 | . | TRBV29-1 | 13 | CSVSGLEVNEQFF | TGCAGCGTTTCTGGACTAGAAGTCAATGAGCAGTTCTTC
TRBD2 | TRBJ2-7 | . | TRBV11-2 | 15 | CASSLGLAASYEQYF | TGTGCCAGCAGCCTAGGACTAGCGGCCTCCTACGAGCAGTACTTC
. | TRBJ1-1 | medium-sized | TRBV6-5 | 13 | CASSSQGDTEAFF | TGTGCCAGCAGTTCACAGGGAGACACTGAAGCTTTCTTT
. | TRBJ2-7 | . | TRBV5-1 | 14 | CASSLEGNSYEQYF | TGCGCCAGCAGCTTGGAGGGGAACTCCTACGAGCAGTACTTC
TRBD1 | TRBJ2-7 | . | TRBV5-4 | 14 | CASSLDRGGYEQYF | TGTGCCAGCAGCTTAGACAGGGGAGGTTACGAGCAGTACTTC